This T cell receptor (beta chain) was sequenced for a study of cytomegalovirus exposure and HLA in healthy donors. Findings of the study overall: As immune exposure information, only CMV serostatus was available. Later analysis associated a missense DCLRE1C variant with TCR beta V- and J-gene trimming. What a later analysis reportedly showed was that an Asian-associated ancestry cluster had fewer N-insertions than the roughly 720-donor mean. Cytomegalovirus association was listed for 164 TCR beta chains.

The germline CDR1 and CDR2 sequences are SGHRS and YFSETQ. The V gene end was trimmed by 5 bases and the J gene end by 6 bases; junction bases not matched to a gene: 8. This CDR3 has 15 residues. This clone was counted between two and nine times. Its target is not known. It was with 60 Vbeta and 13 Jbeta primers that the PCR ran. Here immunoSEQ multiplex PCR was the method, and the copy in TCRdb shows in-frame clones only, minus some. The sample lists about 270,000 clones, under 80% seen once, with approximately 2.3% in the top ten. The material sequenced was PBMCs. The TCR was taken from a female donor in good health and CMV-seronegative. This sequence joins TRBV5-1 and TRBJ2-2, with 9 bases lining up with TRBD1. The CDR3 DNA sequence: TGCGCCAGCAGAAGAGACAGGGGGTCCGCCGGGGAGCTGTTTTTT. Translation: CASRRDRGSAGELFF.